These 11 T cell receptor beta chains share one sample of origin, sequenced in a study of blood T cells in healthy people across ages. A second PCR of roughly 7 to 11 cycles used a sample-barcoded 5' primer and a J-beta primer mix. TCRdb independently ran MiXCR on the 5' RACE reads; one entry per CDR3 protein. The repertoire holds 1.5 million to 2 million distinct CDR3 sequences, with roughly 27% as singletons. The sequenced material came from blood. The receptor source for this set is a woman aged 30 to 39 in good health.

This rearrangement joins TRBV4-3 to TRBJ2-2; 8 nucleotides agree with TRBD1. CDR1 and CDR2 from the germline V gene are LGHNA and YSLEER. V dropped 3 bases and J dropped 6; count of bases not matched to a gene: 6. CDR3 length: 15 amino acids. CDR3 sequence reads: CASSHDRGWSGELFF. The CDR3 nucleotides read TGCGCCAGCAGCCATGACAGGGGATGGTCCGGGGAGCTGTTTTTT.

This clonotype was detected only a few times. The rearrangement links TRBV20-1 to TRBJ2-7; 14 bases align to TRBD2. Germline CDR1 is DFQATT and CDR2 is SNEGSKA (reference sequence). V trimming: 6 bases; J trimming: 0 bases; junction bases outside the gene matches: 7. The CDR3 has 16 amino acids. The CDR3 is CSAEGTSGGLSYEQYF. The DNA of the CDR3 is TGCAGTGCCGAAGGGACTAGCGGGGGCCTCTCCTACGAGCAGTACTTC.

The chain uses TRBV28 and TRBJ2-7, with 9 bases aligning to TRBD1. There are 15 residues in the CDR3. The junction had 11 bases not matched to a gene; V was cut back by 4 bases and J by 7 bases. The germline V gene has CDR1 MDHEN and CDR2 SYDVKM. This CDR3 reads CASSSNRQGGLEQYF. CDR3 bases: TGTGCCAGCAGTTCGAACCGACAGGGGGGACTAGAGCAGTACTTC.

This clonotype has at least ten counts. The V and J genes are TRBV7-2 and TRBJ2-1, with 12 bases matching TRBD2. Germline CDR1 SGHTA, CDR2 FQGNSA. J was trimmed by 4 bases and V by 4 bases; bases with no gene match: 2. The CDR3 loop spans 15 amino acids. CDR3 sequence reads: CASSSGTSGYNEQFF. As DNA, the CDR3 is TGTGCCAGCAGCTCCGGGACTAGCGGGTACAATGAGCAGTTCTTC.

This clonotype was detected only once. The V gene is TRBV28, the J gene TRBJ2-3; no firm D call. V was pared by 7 bases and J by 2 bases, with 19 bases between. This CDR3 has 16 residues. In germline, CDR1 is MDHEN, CDR2 SYDVKM. CDR3 sequence (DNA): TGTGCCAGCAACATATTATCGACTGGAGCCACAGATACGCAGTATTTT. This gives the protein CASNILSTGATDTQYF.

The chain links TRBV7-9 to TRBJ2-3; D may correspond to TRBD1 or TRBD2 (6 bases each). V shed 0 bases and J shed 3 bases, with 13 bases lying between them. Germline V gene sequence: CDR1 SEHNR, CDR2 FQNEAQ (reference sequence). The CDR3 is made up of 16 amino acids. This CDR3 is CASSLAGAGRTDTQYF. The CDR3 DNA follows: TGTGCCAGCAGCTTAGCGGGGGCGGGAAGGACAGATACGCAGTATTTT.

The chain couples TRBV2 to TRBJ1-1, with D possibly matching TRBD1 (6 bases). The ends were cut back, 7 bases at V and 0 bases at J, with 15 bases in the middle. CDR1 and CDR2 (germline): SNHLY, FYNNEI. The CDR3 consists of 15 residues. The CDR3 protein is CASIPTTGMNTEAFF. As DNA, the CDR3 is TGTGCCAGCATACCTACGACAGGCATGAACACTGAAGCTTTCTTT. The entire variable domain, with the rest obtained from reference TRBV2 and TRBJ1-1, is as follows: EPEVTQTPSHQVTQMGQEVILRCVPISNHLYFYWYRQILGQKVEFLVSFYNNEISEKSEIFDDQFSVERPDGSNFTLKIRSTKLEDSAMYFCASIPTTGMNTEAFFGQGTRLTVV.

This clonotype was counted many times. The CDR3 DNA follows: TGCAGCGTTGAGTTGGACGGACTAGCGGGTTACAATGAGCAGTTCTTC. Amino acid sequence: CSVELDGLAGYNEQFF. The chain joins TRBV29-1 to TRBJ2-1; 11 nucleotides line up with TRBD2. Germline values: CDR1 SQVTM, CDR2 ANQGSEA. The CDR3 is 16 amino acids. The ends lost 3 bases at V and 4 bases at J; junction bases unmatched: 8.

This clonotype was recorded a few times. The chain recombines TRBV20-1 with TRBJ2-7; D uncertain. The CDR3 runs to 15 residues. From germline, CDR1 is DFQATT and CDR2 SNEGSKA (reference sequence). The V end was cut by 3 bases, the J end by 4 bases, with 19 bases between. The CDR3: CSARQGSASAYEQYF. The CDR3 DNA follows: TGCAGTGCTAGGCAAGGGTCGGCTAGTGCGTACGAGCAGTACTTC.

This clonotype appeared a few times. The gene calls are TRBV5-1 and TRBJ1-2; TRBD1 matches at 9 bases. This CDR3 comprises 16 residues. V shed 4 bases and J 6 bases; nucleotides not matched to a gene: 13. From germline, CDR1 is SGHRS and CDR2 YFSETQ. CDR3 protein: CASSHRDRDDSDGYTF. CDR3 DNA: TGCGCCAGCAGCCACCGGGACAGGGATGATTCGGATGGCTACACCTTC.

The chain carries TRBV5-5 and TRBJ1-2; a possible D gene is TRBD1 (5 bases). The CDR3 is 15 amino acids. V was cut by 0 bases and J by 6 bases, with 15 bases left in between. Germline CDR1 is SGHKS and CDR2 is YYEKEE (reference sequence). This chain's CDR3 is CASSLETAANHGYTF. CDR3 nucleotide sequence: TGTGCCAGCAGCTTGGAGACAGCTGCAAACCATGGCTACACCTTC. Full variable domain (missing parts from reference TRBV5-5 and TRBJ1-2): DAGVTQSPTHLIKTRGQQVTLRCSPISGHKSVSWYQQVLGQGPQFIFQYYEKEERGRGNFPDRFSARQFPNYSSELNVNALLLGDSALYLCASSLETAANHGYTFGSGTRLTVV.